Shown below are 3 T cell receptor beta chains from a single sample sequenced in a study of blood T cells in healthy people across ages. The authors ran a second PCR of about 6 to 11 cycles using a sample-barcoded 5' primer and a J-beta primer mix. TCRdb itself ran the 5' RACE reads through MiXCR, one entry per CDR3 protein. The table lists 850,000 or so distinct CDR3 sequences, about 30% of them singletons. The sequenced material came from blood. The origin of the receptors is a woman at least 80 years old in good health.

This clonotype was counted between two and nine times. This sequence joins TRBV12-3 or TRBV12-4 and TRBJ2-4; 10 positions agree with TRBD1. Losses at the gene ends were 3 bases for V and 0 bases for J; bases not matched to a gene: 8. This CDR3 contains 18 residues. The CDR3: CASSLGQGRYLAKNIQYF. The CDR3 DNA follows: TGTGCCAGCAGTTTGGGACAGGGGCGATACTTAGCCAAAAACATTCAGTACTTC.

The chain has TRBV5-1 and TRBJ2-1, with 11 bases that match TRBD2. V lost 4 bases, J lost 6 bases, and 9 bases stayed unmatched. CDR3 length equals 16 residues. Looked up from germline, CDR1 is SGHRS and CDR2 is YFSETQ. CDR3 region: CASSALPSGGLNEQFF. The DNA for the CDR3 is TGCGCCAGCAGCGCCCTCCCTAGCGGGGGGCTCAATGAGCAGTTCTTC.

The chain has TRBV28 and TRBJ2-1; the match to TRBD1 covers 10 bases. The DNA end favors TRBJ2-7, so the J call may be wrong. CDR3 length: 17 amino acids. Germline-derived CDR1 and CDR2 are MDHEN and SYDVKM. The chain's CDR3 is CASSSFRDRGQYNEQYF. CDR3 in DNA: TGTGCCAGCAGTTCGTTCCGGGACAGGGGACAATACAATGAGCAGTACTTC.